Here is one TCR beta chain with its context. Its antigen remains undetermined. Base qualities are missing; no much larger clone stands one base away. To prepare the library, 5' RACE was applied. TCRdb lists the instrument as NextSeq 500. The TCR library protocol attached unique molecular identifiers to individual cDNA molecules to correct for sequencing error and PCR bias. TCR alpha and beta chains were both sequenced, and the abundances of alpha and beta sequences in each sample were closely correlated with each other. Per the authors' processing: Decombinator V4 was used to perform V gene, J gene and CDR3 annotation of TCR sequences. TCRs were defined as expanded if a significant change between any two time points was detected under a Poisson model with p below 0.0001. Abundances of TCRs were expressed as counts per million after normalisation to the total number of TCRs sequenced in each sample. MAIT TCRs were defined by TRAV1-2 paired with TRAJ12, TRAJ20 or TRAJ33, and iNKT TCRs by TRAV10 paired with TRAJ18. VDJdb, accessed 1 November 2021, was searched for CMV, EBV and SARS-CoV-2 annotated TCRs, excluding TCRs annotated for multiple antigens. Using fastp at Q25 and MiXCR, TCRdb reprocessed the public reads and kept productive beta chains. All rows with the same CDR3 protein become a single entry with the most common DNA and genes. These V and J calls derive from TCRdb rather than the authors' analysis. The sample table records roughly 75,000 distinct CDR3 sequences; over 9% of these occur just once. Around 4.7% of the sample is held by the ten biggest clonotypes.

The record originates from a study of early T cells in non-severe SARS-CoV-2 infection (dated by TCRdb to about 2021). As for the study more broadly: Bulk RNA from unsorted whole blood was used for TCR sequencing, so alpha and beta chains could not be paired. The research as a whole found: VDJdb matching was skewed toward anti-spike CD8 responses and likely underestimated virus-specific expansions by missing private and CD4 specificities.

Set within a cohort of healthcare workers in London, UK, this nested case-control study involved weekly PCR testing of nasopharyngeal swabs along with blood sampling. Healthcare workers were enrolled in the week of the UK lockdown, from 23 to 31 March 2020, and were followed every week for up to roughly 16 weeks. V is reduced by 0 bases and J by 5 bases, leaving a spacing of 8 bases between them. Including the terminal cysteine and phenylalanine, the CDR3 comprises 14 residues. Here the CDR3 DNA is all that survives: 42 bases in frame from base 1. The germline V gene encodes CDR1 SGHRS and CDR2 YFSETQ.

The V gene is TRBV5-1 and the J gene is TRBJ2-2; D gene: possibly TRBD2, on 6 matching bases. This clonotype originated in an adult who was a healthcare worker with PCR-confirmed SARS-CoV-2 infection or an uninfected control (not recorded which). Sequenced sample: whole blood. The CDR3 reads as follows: CASSLVSGTGELFF. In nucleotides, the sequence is TGCGCCAGCAGCTTGGTTAGCGGTACCGGGGAGCTGTTTTTT. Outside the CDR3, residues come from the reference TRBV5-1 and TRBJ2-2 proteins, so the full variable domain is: KAGVTQTPRYLIKTRGQQVTLSCSPISGHRSVSWYQQTPGQGLQFLFEYFSETQRNKGNFPGRFSGRQFSNSRSEMNVSTLELGDSALYLCASSLVSGTGELFFGEGSRLTVL.